The clone carrying this TCR beta chain was picked up many times. No antigen is known for it. This entry is derived from a study of T cells after yellow fever vaccination. General study findings and limits: Weaker, the secondary response peaked sooner, at day 5 versus 15. FACS-sorted repertoires might harbor abundant contaminating clonotypes from the bulk population.

TCRdb reanalysed the 5' RACE reads using MiXCR and keeps one entry per CDR3 protein. The table records hundreds of thousands of distinct CDR3 sequences, around 3.6% of them present only once. The CDR3 is made up of 16 amino acids. CDR1 is SEHNR, CDR2 FQNEAQ, per germline (reference sequence). Trimming removed 1 base at V and 2 bases at J, with 12 bases between. The sequenced sample was PBMCs, obtained on the day of the yellow fever booster vaccination. The clonotype originates from a man younger than 30 who received the YFV17D yellow fever vaccine. The rearrangement joins TRBV7-9 to TRBJ2-1; perhaps D is TRBD1 or TRBD2 (5 bases each). The CDR3 spells CASSLGSRGTYNEQFF. The CDR3 DNA sequence: TGTGCCAGCAGCTTAGGATCGAGGGGAACCTACAATGAGCAGTTCTTC. The full variable domain, in which reference TRBV7-9 and TRBJ2-1 provide the parts outside the CDR3, is DTGVSQNPRHKITKRGQNVTFRCDPISEHNRLYWYRQTLGQGPEFLTYFQNEAQLEKSRLLSDRFSAERPKGSFSTLEIQRTEQGDSAMYLCASSLGSRGTYNEQFFGPGTRLTVL.